The rows below give T cell receptor beta chains drawn from one sample of a study of T cell repertoires in cytomegalovirus infection. Which antigens these TCRs recognize remains unknown. TCRdb itself ran the reads through MiXCR, one entry per CDR3 protein. The data show nearly 700,000 distinct CDR3 sequences, roughly 30% seen once. The specimen was cultured PBMCs, collected from culture after CMV antigen stimulation. Receptors were obtained from a human donor in good health (CMV status not recorded). Some clones in this sample may be carry-over from other donors' samples. The CDR3 runs from the conserved cysteine through the conserved F or W. Each record gives: D gene, clone size, J gene, V gene, CDR3 protein, CDR3 DNA. The D gene is left open where the match is weak. Clone size, where shown, is once, few, many, or a class for clones that have expanded.

d_gene: NA; abundance: NA; j_gene: TRBJ2-7; v_gene: TRBV7-6; CDR3aa: CASSPLQGGTYEQYF; CDR3nt: TGTGCCAGCAGCCCACTTCAGGGGGGGACCTACGAGCAGTACTTC
d_gene: NA; abundance: many; j_gene: TRBJ1-2; v_gene: TRBV5-1; CDR3aa: CASSPRIGAPINYGYTF; CDR3nt: TGCGCCAGCAGCCCCCGGATTGGGGCCCCGATTAACTATGGCTACACCTTC
d_gene: NA; abundance: few; j_gene: TRBJ2-5; v_gene: TRBV4-3; CDR3aa: CASSQGHGYQETQYF; CDR3nt: TGCGCCAGCAGCCAAGGGCACGGGTACCAAGAGACCCAGTACTTC
d_gene: TRBD2; abundance: NA; j_gene: TRBJ2-7; v_gene: TRBV11-2; CDR3aa: CASSLGLGLAGVVHEQYF; CDR3nt: TGTGCCAGCAGCTTAGGGCTTGGACTAGCGGGAGTAGTCCACGAGCAGTACTTC
d_gene: NA; abundance: few; j_gene: TRBJ2-7; v_gene: TRBV10-3; CDR3aa: CAISYNRAYEQYF; CDR3nt: TGTGCCATCAGTTATAACAGAGCCTACGAGCAGTACTTC
d_gene: TRBD2; abundance: NA; j_gene: TRBJ2-5; v_gene: TRBV4-3; CDR3aa: CASSQDLLAVQETQYF; CDR3nt: TGCGCCAGCAGCCAAGATTTACTAGCGGTACAAGAGACCCAGTACTTC
d_gene: NA; abundance: NA; j_gene: TRBJ2-3; v_gene: TRBV27; CDR3aa: CASSLSSRLVGADTQYF; CDR3nt: TGTGCCAGCAGTTTATCCTCCCGACTAGTGGGCGCAGATACGCAGTATTTT
d_gene: TRBD1; abundance: many; j_gene: TRBJ2-1; v_gene: TRBV7-2; CDR3aa: CASSQGQGAVNEQFF; CDR3nt: TGTGCCAGCAGCCAAGGACAGGGGGCGGTCAATGAGCAGTTCTTC
d_gene: NA; abundance: NA; j_gene: TRBJ1-5; v_gene: TRBV28; CDR3aa: CASSLSAIERNNRPQHF; CDR3nt: TGTGCCAGCAGTTTATCGGCAATCGAAAGGAATAATCGGCCCCAGCATTTT
d_gene: TRBD2; abundance: many; j_gene: TRBJ2-7; v_gene: TRBV7-2; CDR3aa: CASGTSANLLYEQYF; CDR3nt: TGTGCCAGCGGGACTAGCGCCAACCTACTCTACGAGCAGTACTTC
d_gene: NA; abundance: NA; j_gene: TRBJ1-5; v_gene: TRBV20-1; CDR3aa: CSATGGEGDQPQHF; CDR3nt: TGCAGTGCTACCGGGGGGGAGGGGGATCAGCCCCAGCATTTT
d_gene: NA; abundance: NA; j_gene: TRBJ2-7; v_gene: TRBV7-2; CDR3aa: CASSYSAKYEQYF; CDR3nt: TGTGCCAGCAGCTATTCGGCGAAGTACGAGCAGTACTTC
d_gene: TRBD1; abundance: few; j_gene: TRBJ1-4; v_gene: TRBV10-3; CDR3aa: CAISEPGTGYEKLFF; CDR3nt: TGTGCCATCAGTGAGCCCGGGACAGGGTATGAAAAACTGTTTTTT
d_gene: NA; abundance: NA; j_gene: TRBJ2-5; v_gene: TRBV20-1; CDR3aa: CSALGGPRYQETQYF; CDR3nt: TGCAGTGCTCTTGGGGGGCCAAGGTACCAAGAGACCCAGTACTTC
d_gene: TRBD1; abundance: NA; j_gene: TRBJ2-7; v_gene: TRBV29-1; CDR3aa: CSAKDRSAYEQYF; CDR3nt: TGCAGCGCCAAGGACAGGTCGGCCTACGAGCAGTACTTC
d_gene: NA; abundance: NA; j_gene: TRBJ1-1; v_gene: TRBV7-2; CDR3aa: CASSRRGAGTEAFF; CDR3nt: TGTGCCAGCAGCCGGCGTGGGGCAGGGACTGAAGCTTTCTTT
d_gene: NA; abundance: few; j_gene: TRBJ1-2; v_gene: TRBV19; CDR3aa: CASSPPRTTGYGYTF; CDR3nt: TGTGCCAGTAGTCCGCCTAGGACGACTGGATATGGCTACACCTTC
d_gene: NA; abundance: NA; j_gene: TRBJ1-4; v_gene: TRBV4-1; CDR3aa: CASSQGWRTPGEKLFF; CDR3nt: TGCGCCAGCAGCCAAGGCTGGAGGACCCCGGGGGAAAAACTGTTTTTT
d_gene: TRBD1; abundance: few; j_gene: TRBJ1-4; v_gene: TRBV7-2; CDR3aa: CASSLDRGQSEKLFF; CDR3nt: TGTGCCAGCAGCTTAGACAGGGGGCAGAGTGAAAAACTGTTTTTT
d_gene: NA; abundance: many; j_gene: TRBJ2-5; v_gene: TRBV12-3/TRBV12-4; CDR3aa: CASSPAGQETQYF; CDR3nt: TGTGCCAGCAGCCCAGCTGGTCAAGAGACCCAGTACTTC
d_gene: NA; abundance: NA; j_gene: TRBJ1-5; v_gene: TRBV6-6; CDR3aa: CASSATANQPQHF; CDR3nt: TGTGCCAGCAGTGCGACGGCGAATCAGCCCCAGCATTTT
d_gene: TRBD2; abundance: NA; j_gene: TRBJ2-1; v_gene: TRBV14; CDR3aa: CASSHSSGPLGKQFF; CDR3nt: TGTGCCAGCAGCCACTCTAGCGGGCCGTTGGGGAAGCAGTTCTTC
d_gene: NA; abundance: NA; j_gene: TRBJ2-4; v_gene: TRBV10-3; CDR3aa: CAISEPLGGTVGIQYF; CDR3nt: TGTGCCATCAGTGAGCCCCTAGGTGGGACGGTCGGCATTCAGTACTTC
d_gene: NA; abundance: NA; j_gene: TRBJ1-1; v_gene: TRBV5-1; CDR3aa: CASRGFWANTEAFF; CDR3nt: TGCGCCAGCAGGGGGTTTTGGGCGAACACTGAAGCTTTCTTT
d_gene: NA; abundance: NA; j_gene: TRBJ2-7; v_gene: TRBV2; CDR3aa: CASKTEADYEQYF; CDR3nt: TGTGCCAGCAAAACGGAGGCTGATTACGAGCAGTACTTC
d_gene: NA; abundance: NA; j_gene: TRBJ2-1; v_gene: TRBV12-3/TRBV12-4; CDR3aa: CASSLHARGLSIYYNEQFF; CDR3nt: TGTGCCAGCAGTTTACACGCTCGGGGGCTCTCCATCTACTACAATGAGCAGTTCTTC
d_gene: NA; abundance: NA; j_gene: TRBJ2-1; v_gene: TRBV7-2; CDR3aa: CASSFARTYTYNEQFF; CDR3nt: TGTGCCAGCAGCTTCGCCCGGACTTATACCTACAATGAGCAGTTCTTC
d_gene: TRBD1; abundance: few; j_gene: TRBJ2-1; v_gene: TRBV7-6; CDR3aa: CASSTGQGFPYNEQFF; CDR3nt: TGTGCCAGCAGCACTGGACAGGGGTTTCCCTACAATGAGCAGTTCTTC
d_gene: NA; abundance: NA; j_gene: TRBJ2-7; v_gene: TRBV29-1; CDR3aa: CSVGMDEQYF; CDR3nt: TGCAGCGTGGGGATGGACGAGCAGTACTTC
d_gene: NA; abundance: NA; j_gene: TRBJ2-5; v_gene: TRBV12-5; CDR3aa: CASGLVKDGQGPFQETQYF; CDR3nt: TGTGCTAGTGGTTTGGTAAAAGATGGGCAGGGGCCATTCCAAGAGACCCAGTACTTC
d_gene: TRBD1; abundance: NA; j_gene: TRBJ2-7; v_gene: TRBV2; CDR3aa: CASSPDRVRSYEQYF; CDR3nt: TGTGCCAGCAGTCCAGACAGGGTTCGATCCTACGAGCAGTACTTC
d_gene: NA; abundance: NA; j_gene: TRBJ2-5; v_gene: TRBV5-4; CDR3aa: CASSLLPKQESQYF; CDR3nt: TGTGCCAGCAGCTTGTTGCCAAAGCAAGAGAGCCAGTACTTC
d_gene: NA; abundance: few; j_gene: TRBJ2-7; v_gene: TRBV7-2; CDR3aa: CASAKGSIYEQYF; CDR3nt: TGTGCCAGTGCAAAGGGCAGTATCTACGAGCAGTACTTC
d_gene: NA; abundance: many; j_gene: TRBJ2-1; v_gene: TRBV12-3/TRBV12-4; CDR3aa: CASSSGPNNEQFF; CDR3nt: TGTGCCAGCAGTTCAGGACCAAACAATGAGCAGTTCTTC
d_gene: NA; abundance: few; j_gene: TRBJ2-3; v_gene: TRBV7-8; CDR3aa: CASSPRVQTDTQYF; CDR3nt: TGTGCCAGCAGCCCTCGGGTCCAGACAGATACGCAGTATTTT
d_gene: TRBD1; abundance: NA; j_gene: TRBJ1-1; v_gene: TRBV5-1; CDR3aa: CASSGGDSGYTEAFF; CDR3nt: TGCGCCAGCAGCGGGGGGGACAGTGGATACACTGAAGCTTTCTTT
d_gene: TRBD1; abundance: many; j_gene: TRBJ1-5; v_gene: TRBV7-2; CDR3aa: CASSRLQGAHQPQHF; CDR3nt: TGTGCCAGCAGCCGACTCCAGGGGGCTCATCAGCCCCAGCATTTT
d_gene: NA; abundance: NA; j_gene: TRBJ2-2; v_gene: TRBV7-2; CDR3aa: CATHIWETGELFF; CDR3nt: TGTGCCACGCACATTTGGGAAACCGGGGAGCTGTTTTTT
d_gene: TRBD1; abundance: NA; j_gene: TRBJ1-3; v_gene: TRBV11-2; CDR3aa: CASSAGTVSGNTIYF; CDR3nt: TGTGCCAGCAGCGCCGGGACAGTCTCTGGAAACACCATATATTTT
d_gene: TRBD1; abundance: NA; j_gene: TRBJ1-2; v_gene: TRBV12-3/TRBV12-4; CDR3aa: CASTGDRDYGYTF; CDR3nt: TGTGCCAGCACCGGGGACAGAGACTATGGCTACACCTTC
d_gene: TRBD1; abundance: once; j_gene: TRBJ1-4; v_gene: TRBV5-1; CDR3aa: CASTDSGQGSKKLFF; CDR3nt: TGCGCCAGCACCGACTCGGGACAGGGGAGTAAGAAACTGTTTTTT
d_gene: TRBD1; abundance: NA; j_gene: TRBJ2-1; v_gene: TRBV5-4; CDR3aa: CASSAGQGYNEQFF; CDR3nt: TGTGCCAGCTCGGCCGGACAGGGCTACAATGAGCAGTTCTTC
d_gene: NA; abundance: few; j_gene: TRBJ2-3; v_gene: TRBV7-9; CDR3aa: CASSLVLIGDTQYF; CDR3nt: TGTGCCAGCAGCTTAGTTCTTATAGGAGATACGCAGTATTTT
d_gene: NA; abundance: NA; j_gene: TRBJ1-3; v_gene: TRBV29-1; CDR3aa: CSASEAGGNTIYF; CDR3nt: TGCAGCGCCTCGGAGGCGGGAGGAAACACCATATATTTT
d_gene: TRBD2; abundance: NA; j_gene: TRBJ2-1; v_gene: TRBV7-6; CDR3aa: CASSPGSGGPKQFF; CDR3nt: TGTGCCAGCAGCCCTGGCAGCGGGGGACCCAAGCAGTTCTTC
d_gene: NA; abundance: few; j_gene: TRBJ2-3; v_gene: TRBV12-3/TRBV12-4; CDR3aa: CASSSSSYTDTQYF; CDR3nt: TGTGCCAGCAGTTCGTCGTCCTACACAGATACGCAGTATTTT
d_gene: NA; abundance: many; j_gene: TRBJ1-1; v_gene: TRBV7-2; CDR3aa: CASKQEPAAEAFF; CDR3nt: TGTGCCAGCAAGCAAGAACCAGCGGCTGAAGCTTTCTTT
d_gene: TRBD1; abundance: few; j_gene: TRBJ2-1; v_gene: TRBV5-1; CDR3aa: CASRDREVHFPVYNEQFF; CDR3nt: TGCGCCAGCAGGGACAGGGAGGTCCATTTTCCAGTCTACAATGAGCAGTTCTTC
d_gene: NA; abundance: few; j_gene: TRBJ1-5; v_gene: TRBV4-2; CDR3aa: CASSQEGGGHQPQHF; CDR3nt: TGTGCCAGCAGCCAAGAGGGGGGGGGCCATCAGCCCCAGCATTTT
d_gene: NA; abundance: NA; j_gene: TRBJ2-7; v_gene: TRBV3-1; CDR3aa: CASSQVQDGEQYF; CDR3nt: TGTGCCAGCAGCCAAGTGCAGGACGGCGAGCAGTACTTC
d_gene: NA; abundance: few; j_gene: TRBJ1-4; v_gene: TRBV7-9; CDR3aa: CASSPVRDATNEKLFF; CDR3nt: TGTGCCAGCAGCCCCGTCCGGGATGCAACTAATGAAAAACTGTTTTTT